Below, 3 T cell receptor beta chains from the same sample are listed, as sequenced in a study of blood T cell repertoires in COVID-19. Measured with immunoSEQ multiplex PCR; TCRdb has only the in-frame clones, and not every one. Of about 250,000 clones listed, 85% to 90% are singletons. The sample was PBMCs or T cells enriched from blood (not recorded which). The source is a middle-aged man who had recovered from COVID-19.

This chain uses TRBV7-9 with TRBJ2-1; the match to TRBD2 covers 10 bases. The CDR3 length is 14 residues. Germline V gene lookup returns CDR1 SEHNR and CDR2 FQNEAQ (reference sequence). J lost 6 bases, V lost 4 bases, and 3 bases had no gene match. The CDR3 loop reads CASSSGLAVNEQFF. DNA for the CDR3: TGTGCCAGCAGCTCCGGACTAGCGGTCAATGAGCAGTTCTTC. The whole variable domain, filled in from reference TRBV7-9 and TRBJ2-1, reads DTGVSQNPRHKITKRGQNVTFRCDPISEHNRLYWYRQTLGQGPEFLTYFQNEAQLEKSRLLSDRFSAERPKGSFSTLEIQRTEQGDSAMYLCASSSGLAVNEQFFGPGTRLTVL.

This clone was seen a few times. The rearrangement joins TRBV10-3 to TRBJ2-5; no firm D call. This CDR3 is built from 12 residues. Germline values: CDR1 ENHRY, CDR2 SYGVKD. V lost 10 bases and J 2 bases, leaving 11 bases between the germline ends. In DNA form, the CDR3 reads TGTGCCACCGGAGAGTGGCAAGAGACCCAGTACTTC. Its protein is CATGEWQETQYF.

Ten or more counts support this clone. The rearrangement joins TRBV5-5 to TRBJ1-5; 8 nucleotides agree with TRBD1. The junction had 5 bases not matched to a gene; V was cut back by 5 bases and J by 7 bases. Germline V gives CDR1 SGHKS, CDR2 YYEKEE (reference sequence). The CDR3 has 13 amino acids. CDR3 in amino acids: CASSQGARQPQHF. The CDR3 DNA is TGTGCCAGCAGTCAGGGGGCAAGGCAGCCCCAGCATTTT.